The entry below gives a single TCR beta chain sequence along with its context. Its cognate antigen is unknown. Method: immunoSEQ multiplex PCR; TCRdb's copy keeps in-frame clones and lacks some. The sample lists a few hundred thousand clones, more than 95% occurring once. CDR1 and CDR2 (germline): MNHEY, SMNVEV (reference sequence). The CDR3 is 14 residues long. Germline trimming cut 3 bases from V and 5 bases from J; bases unmatched to any gene: 5. The CD4+ fraction was divided into a CD45RA+ naive subset and a CD45RA-negative memory subset. These data belong to a study of shared clonotypes between healthy human individuals. About the study: Aged 18 to 49, the donors were a couple of women and a few men.

Study outcomes and limitations: Non-shared clonotypes had lower generation probabilities than those shared by all four donors.

The chain recombines TRBV27 with TRBJ2-5, with 8 bases identical to TRBD1. This clonotype was sampled from a woman aged 25 to 39 in good health. The sample taken for sequencing was naive CD4+ T cells sorted from blood. As for subset: CD45RA+ positively selected. Written as DNA, the CDR3 is TGTGCCAGCAGTTTCCACAGGGGGTATGAGACCCAGTACTTC. Encoded protein: CASSFHRGYETQYF.